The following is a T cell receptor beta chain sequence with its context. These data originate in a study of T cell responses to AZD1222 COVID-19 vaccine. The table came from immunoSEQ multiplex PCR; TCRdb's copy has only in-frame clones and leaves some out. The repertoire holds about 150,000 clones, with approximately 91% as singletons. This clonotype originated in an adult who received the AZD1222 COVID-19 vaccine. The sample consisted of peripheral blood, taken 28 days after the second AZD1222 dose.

In DNA form, the CDR3 reads TGTGCCTGGAGTGATAGCTCTGGAAACACCATATATTTT. Translating it yields CAWSDSSGNTIYF. The rearrangement uses TRBV30 and TRBJ1-3, with unresolved D. This CDR3 contains 13 residues. V dropped 1 base and J dropped 0 bases, with 4 bases sitting between them. Looked up from germline, CDR1 is GTSNPN and CDR2 is SVGIG (reference sequence). Drawing the rest from reference TRBV30 and TRBJ1-3, the complete variable domain is SQTIHQWPATLVQPVGSPLSLECTVEGTSNPNLYWYRQAAGRGLQLLFYSVGIGQISSEVPQNLSASRPQDRQFILSSKKLLLSDSGFYLCAWSDSSGNTIYFGEGSWLTVV.